The 23 T cell receptor beta chains below all came from one sample that was sequenced in a study of OX40 agonist ivuxolimab in advanced cancers. Some clones are missing from TCRdb's copy, which holds only in-frame ones; the method was immunoSEQ multiplex PCR. The sample shows 100,000 or so clones, more than 90% of them seen only once. Source: CD4+ or CD8+ T cells sorted from blood, taken in a trial of the OX40 agonist ivuxolimab. These receptors came from an adult with an advanced solid tumor such as melanoma, head and neck, liver or kidney cancer.

This chain links TRBV6-6 with TRBJ1-4; no definite D call. V lost 8 bases to trimming and J lost 5 bases, with 12 bases between them. The germline V gene encodes CDR1 MNHNY and CDR2 SVGAGI (reference sequence). The CDR3 is made up of 13 amino acids. The CDR3 nucleotides read TGTGCCAGCCTACTCAGCGGGAATGAAAAACTGTTTTTT. Residues: CASLLSGNEKLFF.

The chain uses TRBV27 and TRBJ2-7, with 8 bases aligning to TRBD1. This CDR3 has 14 residues. Germline lookup yields CDR1 MNHEY and CDR2 SMNVEV (reference sequence). The J segment lost 2 bases and the V segment lost 3 bases, leaving 3 bases of the junction unmatched. The CDR3, as DNA: TGTGCCAGCAGTTTGGGACAGGACGCCTACGAGCAGTACTTC. Its protein is CASSLGQDAYEQYF.

The rearrangement uses TRBV4-1 and TRBJ2-1, with TRBD2 matching 7 bases. The CDR3 length is 15 residues. CDR1 is MGHRA and CDR2 is YSYEKL in the germline V gene. The junction had 6 bases not matched to a gene; V was cut back by 0 bases and J by 7 bases. The CDR3 DNA sequence: TGCGCCAGCAGCCAAGACGACGGGGAGGGTAATGAGCAGTTCTTC. It yields the protein CASSQDDGEGNEQFF.

This clone was detected a few times. This sample includes further DNA sequences coding for the same CDR3. The genes are TRBV29-1 and TRBJ2-7; 7 nucleotides line up with TRBD2. CDR1 is SQVTM, CDR2 ANQGSEA, per germline. This CDR3 has 14 residues. Trimming at V came to 0 bases and at J to 1 base, leaving 3 bases not matched to a gene. The CDR3 nucleotides are TGCAGCGTTGAAGATGGGGGGGAATCCTACGAGCAGTACTTC. As protein: CSVEDGGESYEQYF.

The chain employs TRBV27 and TRBJ2-7; the match to TRBD2 covers 11 bases. This CDR3 comprises 15 residues. Germline CDR1 is MNHEY and CDR2 is SMNVEV (reference sequence). V lost 2 bases to trimming and J lost 4 bases; unmatched junction nucleotides: 4. The CDR3 DNA reads TGTGCCAGCAGTTTAGCGACTAGCGGGGCATACGAGCAGTACTTC. This gives the protein CASSLATSGAYEQYF.

The chain recombines TRBV19 with TRBJ1-2; 7 nucleotides align to TRBD1. Trimming removed 6 bases from V and 5 bases from J; junction bases left unmatched: 18. CDR1 is LNHDA and CDR2 is SQIVND in the germline V gene (reference sequence). The CDR3 runs to 17 residues. In DNA form, the CDR3 reads TGTGCCAGTAGGACTACGGAAAACAGGGGCGGCATTTATGGCTACACCTTC. Its protein is CASRTTENRGGIYGYTF.

This clone appeared once. The chain is built from TRBV2 and TRBJ2-1, with a tentative D call TRBD2 (6 bases). V was trimmed by 1 base and J by 3 bases, leaving 10 bases between them. Germline values: CDR1 SNHLY, CDR2 FYNNEI. This CDR3 spans 15 amino acids. CDR3: CASSEGGGSYNEQFF. Here the CDR3 DNA reads TGTGCCAGCAGTGAAGGTGGAGGGAGCTACAATGAGCAGTTCTTC.

The chain uses TRBV6-5 and TRBJ1-6; D call uncertain. The CDR3 is 13 amino acids. The germline CDR1 and CDR2 sequences are MNHEY and SVGAGI. V was cut by 2 bases and J by 7 bases, with 6 bases left in between. This CDR3 is CASSYAFNSPLHF. The DNA of the CDR3 is TGTGCCAGCAGTTACGCCTTCAATTCACCCCTCCACTTT.

J is TRBJ1-2 and V is TRBV19; no definite D call. Germline values: CDR1 LNHDA, CDR2 SQIVND (reference sequence). This CDR3 has 13 residues. V was cut by 1 base and J by 5 bases, with 8 bases left in between. The CDR3 bases are TGTGCCAGTAGTATAGGGGCAGCTTATGGCTACACCTTC. Protein sequence: CASSIGAAYGYTF.

The count of this clone is one. The chain couples TRBV6-5 to TRBJ2-3, with D perhaps matching TRBD2 (5 bases). The ends were cut back, 2 bases at V and 5 bases at J, with 14 bases in the middle. This CDR3 has 15 residues. The germline V gene has CDR1 MNHEY and CDR2 SVGAGI. The CDR3 here is CASSYGATRGDTQYF. The CDR3 DNA follows: TGTGCCAGCAGTTACGGAGCAACCCGGGGAGATACGCAGTATTTT.

The CDR3 loop is CASSSSPGTSGGNEQFF. The CDR3 coding sequence is TGTGCCAGCAGCTCATCGCCGGGGACTAGCGGGGGGAATGAGCAGTTCTTC. The chain combines TRBV7-3 with TRBJ2-1, with 15 bases identical to TRBD2. The trim removed 4 bases at V and 7 bases at J, leaving 8 bases unmatched. This CDR3 is built from 17 residues. Germline V gives CDR1 SGHTA, CDR2 FQGTGA. Full variable domain (remainder filled in from reference TRBV7-3 and TRBJ2-1): GAGVSQTPSNKVTEKGKYVELRCDPISGHTALYWYRQSLGQGPEFLIYFQGTGAADDSGLPNDRFFAVRPEGSVSTLKIQRTERGDSAVYLCASSSSPGTSGGNEQFFGPGTRLTVL.

This CDR3 reads CASSLAETQYF. DNA of the CDR3: TGTGCCAGCAGCTTAGCAGAGACCCAGTACTTC. The V gene is TRBV11-2, the J gene TRBJ2-5; no clear D gene. The V end lost 1 base, the J end lost 4 bases, and 1 base lay between the germline ends. This CDR3 has 11 amino acids. CDR1 is SGHAT and CDR2 is FQNNGV in the germline V gene.

In its sample, this clone was seen once. The chain has TRBV27 and TRBJ2-5, with D uncertain. The end of the DNA fits TRBJ2-7 better, so the J call may be wrong. CDR1 and CDR2 from the germline V gene are MNHEY and SMNVEV (reference sequence). The CDR3 sequence is 14 residues long. CDR3: CASSLSSSGIEQYF. CDR3 in DNA: TGTGCCAGCAGTTTATCGAGTTCAGGTATCGAGCAGTACTTC.

This clone has only a few counts. The junction does not match germline at one end; this may be a read error. The V and J genes are TRBV2 and TRBJ1-2; no clear D gene. Germline CDR1 SNHLY, CDR2 FYNNEI. The CDR3 contains 11 residues. The CDR3: CASSEEIRVLF. CDR3 in DNA: TGTGCCAGCAGTGAAGAAATCCGGGTTCTCTTC.

This clone occurred a few times. The rearrangement uses TRBV10-3 and TRBJ1-1; D uncertain. Trimming cost V 6 bases and J 3 bases, with 5 bases left between them. The germline CDR1 and CDR2 sequences are ENHRY and SYGVKD. This CDR3 region has 11 residues. The CDR3 DNA follows: TGTGCCATCAGGAGGGACACTGAAGCTTTCTTT. It is translated as CAIRRDTEAFF.

The V call is TRBV6-6, the J call TRBJ2-7, with a tentative D call TRBD1 (5 bases). The germline gives CDR1 MNHNY, CDR2 SVGAGI (reference sequence). Trimming left V 2 bases short and J 4 bases short, with 12 bases between. The CDR3 sequence is 14 residues long. The CDR3 DNA reads TGTGCCAGCAGTTACCGGTCAGGGTGGTACGAGCAGTACTTC. As protein: CASSYRSGWYEQYF.

The genes are TRBV19 and TRBJ2-7, with 15 bases identical to TRBD2. The CDR3 is 21 residues long. Per germline, CDR1 LNHDA and CDR2 SQIVND (reference sequence). The V gene end was trimmed by 3 bases and the J gene end by 1 base; junction bases not matched to a gene: 16. CDR3 sequence: CASSIGGLGLAGGFSSYEQYF. The CDR3 DNA reads as TGTGCCAGTAGTATTGGGGGCCTGGGACTAGCGGGAGGCTTTTCATCCTACGAGCAGTACTTC.

This chain links TRBV27 with TRBJ1-6, with D unresolved. The V gene lost 2 bases and the J gene lost 6 bases, with 5 bases spanning the gap. From germline, CDR1 is MNHEY and CDR2 SMNVEV (reference sequence). The CDR3 covers 13 residues. In DNA form, the CDR3 reads TGTGCCAGCAGTTTAGGTTCTAATTCACCCCTCCACTTT. Protein product: CASSLGSNSPLHF.

CDR3 loop: CASSYSPDSSSYEQYF. As DNA, the CDR3 is TGTGCCAGCAGTTACTCACCGGACAGTTCCTCCTACGAGCAGTACTTC. This rearrangement joins TRBV6-5 to TRBJ2-5; D may be TRBD1 (6 bases). The J call may be mistaken, given a closer DNA end match to TRBJ2-7. Germline V gene lookup returns CDR1 MNHEY and CDR2 SVGAGI. The CDR3 has 16 residues.

CDR3 loop: CASRPGQGPYEQYF. In DNA, the CDR3 is TGTGCCAGCAGACCGGGACAGGGACCCTACGAGCAGTACTTC. This chain connects TRBV27 to TRBJ2-7; 9 nucleotides agree with TRBD1. The CDR3 is 14 residues long. The germline V gene encodes CDR1 MNHEY and CDR2 SMNVEV (reference sequence). Trimming removed 6 bases from V and 2 bases from J; junction bases left unmatched: 5.

J is TRBJ2-1 and V is TRBV7-3; D tentatively reads TRBD1 or TRBD2 (5 bases each). Trimming left V 0 bases short and J 6 bases short, with 15 bases between. CDR1 and CDR2 (germline): SGHTA, FQGTGA. The CDR3 is 16 amino acids. The CDR3 region has the DNA TGTGCCAGCAGCTTAACGGGGGAAGGACCGGGCAATGAGCAGTTCTTC. Translation gives CASSLTGEGPGNEQFF. Full variable domain (remainder filled in from reference TRBV7-3 and TRBJ2-1): GAGVSQTPSNKVTEKGKYVELRCDPISGHTALYWYRQSLGQGPEFLIYFQGTGAADDSGLPNDRFFAVRPEGSVSTLKIQRTERGDSAVYLCASSLTGEGPGNEQFFGPGTRLTVL.

V gene TRBV11-3 combines with J gene TRBJ1-5; D not resolved. The V gene's germline CDR1 is SGHNT and CDR2 YENEEA. The ends were cut back, 1 base at V and 5 bases at J, with 15 bases in the middle. This CDR3 comprises 16 residues. The CDR3 DNA sequence: TGTGCCAGCAGCTTAGTAGGGTCAGGCTTGGATCAGCCCCAGCATTTT. This gives the protein CASSLVGSGLDQPQHF.

The rearrangement uses TRBV7-8 and TRBJ2-1, with 7 bases matching TRBD2. The CDR3 contains 17 residues. Germline CDR1 SGHVS, CDR2 FQNEAQ. J was trimmed by 0 bases and V by 0 bases; bases with no gene match: 5. The CDR3 spells CASSLAAASGSYNEQFF. The DNA for the CDR3 is TGTGCCAGCAGCTTAGCGGCGGCTAGCGGCTCCTACAATGAGCAGTTCTTC.